A single sample is the source of the 6 T cell receptor beta chains below, sequenced in a study of cytomegalovirus exposure and HLA in healthy donors. Here immunoSEQ multiplex PCR was the method, and the copy in TCRdb shows in-frame clones only, minus some. Counted here are around 220,000 clones, over 70% occurring once; the ten biggest clones make up about 14%. The sequenced material came from PBMCs. Source of these receptors: a woman aged 25-40 years in good health and CMV-seropositive.

The gene calls are TRBV30 and TRBJ2-3, with D unresolved. V lost 4 bases and J lost 1, with 12 bases in between. CDR3 size: 14 residues. Germline V lookup: CDR1 GTSNPN, CDR2 SVGIG (reference sequence). The CDR3 DNA sequence: TGTGCCTGGAACCGAAGAAGGGGCACAGATACGCAGTATTTT. Translation: CAWNRRRGTDTQYF. The full variable domain, with the rest looked up from reference TRBV30 and TRBJ2-3, is SQTIHQWPATLVQPVGSPLSLECTVEGTSNPNLYWYRQAAGRGLQLLFYSVGIGQISSEVPQNLSASRPQDRQFILSSKKLLLSDSGFYLCAWNRRRGTDTQYFGPGTRLTVL.

This chain connects TRBV1 to TRBJ2-3; TRBD1 is the table's D call and was not checked against the DNA. TRBV1 is shown as a pseudogene. CDR3 length: 13 residues. The CDR3, as DNA: TGCACCAGCGGGACAGGGGGCGCCCATACGCAGTATTTT. Its protein product is CTSGTGGAHTQYF.

The chain couples TRBV11-3 to TRBJ2-3; D is possibly TRBD1 (6 bases). The germline V gene encodes CDR1 SGHNT and CDR2 YENEEA. The CDR3 extends over 15 amino acids. Trimming took off 5 bases at V and 5 bases at J, with 17 bases between the two ends. Here the CDR3 reads CASSRTVLYLDTQYF. The CDR3 bases are TGTGCCAGCAGCCGGACAGTTTTATATCTAGATACGCAGTATTTT. The entire variable domain, with the rest obtained from reference TRBV11-3 and TRBJ2-3, is as follows: EAGVVQSPRYKIIEKKQPVAFWCNPISGHNTLYWYLQNLGQGPELLIRYENEEAVDDSQLPKDRFSAERLKGVDSTLKIQPAELGDSAVYLCASSRTVLYLDTQYFGPGTRLTVL.

This sequence joins TRBV11-3 and TRBJ2-7; D may be TRBD1 or TRBD2 (5 bases each). Germline V gene lookup returns CDR1 SGHNT and CDR2 YENEEA. The CDR3 has 13 amino acids. V was shortened by 2 bases and J by 9 bases, with 14 bases between the two germline ends. The CDR3 here is CASSLRDEAGQYF. As DNA, the CDR3 is TGTGCCAGCAGCTTAAGGGACGAAGCTGGGCAGTACTTC.

This chain uses TRBV2 with TRBJ2-1; no reliable D call. Germline assignment: CDR1 SNHLY and CDR2 FYNNEI. This CDR3 region has 10 residues. Trimming stripped 7 bases from V and 9 bases from J, with 7 bases between. CDR3 region: CASKAVEQFF. The CDR3 nucleotides read TGTGCCAGCAAAGCCGTTGAGCAGTTCTTC.

This chain links TRBV29-1 with TRBJ2-7; 9 nucleotides line up with TRBD1. This CDR3 region has 13 residues. Per the germline V gene, CDR1 is SQVTM and CDR2 is ANQGSEA. V trimming: 0 bases; J trimming: 7 bases; junction bases outside the gene matches: 4. The DNA for the CDR3 is TGCAGCGTTGAAGAGGGACAGGGAGGGGAGCAGTACTTC. Encoded protein: CSVEEGQGGEQYF.